This T cell receptor (beta chain) was sequenced for a study of cytomegalovirus exposure and HLA in healthy donors. In this sample, this clone turned up once. Its antigen remains unidentified. Study observations and caveats: A few V segments could not be told apart, such as TRBV6-2 and TRBV6-3, and were left out. One variant, a missense change in DCLRE1C, was linked in a later analysis to TCR beta V- and J-gene trimming. A later analysis revealed that TCR association rates differed between HLA loci, peaking at DRB1 and bottoming out at HLA-C.

The PCR contained 60 Vbeta and 13 Jbeta primers. Clones were read by immunoSEQ multiplex PCR, and TCRdb kept only the in-frame ones, dropping some. The sample lists about 130,000 clones, around two thirds occurring once. Germline assignment: CDR1 MNHNY and CDR2 SVGAGI (reference sequence). V was trimmed by 1 base and J by 0 bases, leaving 6 bases between them. The CDR3 totals 14 residues. Specimen: PBMCs. This TCR was recovered from a man in his sixties in good health and CMV-seropositive. The V call is TRBV6-6, the J call TRBJ1-2; the D is unclear. Written as DNA, the CDR3 is TGTGCCAGCAGTTACTTACAGACTAACTATGGCTACACCTTC. Translated: CASSYLQTNYGYTF.